This T cell receptor (beta chain) was sequenced in a study of graft-versus-host responses after intestinal transplantation listed by TCRdb under 2021. The study in broad terms: Multivisceral, liver-intestinal, or isolated intestinal transplants were received by the recipients. Alloreactive clones were identified by sequencing pre-transplant mixed lymphocyte reaction products and comparing these products with unstimulated pre-transplant donor and recipient T cells. Rather than being sequenced by the commercial service, samples from three later patients were sequenced in-house on an Illumina MiSeq and processed with MiXCR. Anti-thymocyte globulin induction was given to all recipients, followed by maintenance tacrolimus and steroids for 2 to 3 years. After intestinal transplantation, graft-versus-host and host-versus-graft alloreactive T cell clones were followed in the graft, circulation and bone marrow using bulk TCR-beta CDR3 sequencing. A peak of at least 4% donor T cells among recipient peripheral blood mononuclear cells was the definition used for donor T cell macrochimerism. The cohort enrolled approximately 24 intestinal transplant recipients, one of whom was a retransplant, and 3 patients without pretransplant specimens were excluded.

On this clone: This receptor's antigen is unknown. There are no base qualities to consult, and no much larger clone falls within one base.

Here is what the overall study found, with its caveats: Early after transplant, peak levels of circulating GvH clones were associated with declines in HvG clones. GvH clones turned up in recipient bone marrow, with some appearing earlier in ileal mucosa or blood, a pattern consistent with an intestinal mucosal origin. The relatively low number and heterogeneity of intestinal transplant patients limited the conclusions. High GvH to HvG T cell clonal ratios were observed in the allografts of patients with donor T cell macrochimerism.

Libraries were made using the immunoSEQ multiplex PCR assay. In most patients, genomic DNA was isolated using the Qiagen DNeasy Blood and Tissue Kit and sent frozen to Adaptive Biotechnologies for TCR sequencing. For most patients, high-throughput TCR-beta CDR3 sequencing of genomic DNA was performed by Adaptive Biotechnologies. Per the source publication's procedure: Adaptive's ImmunoSEQ software was the source of the TCR sequencing data for 15 to 20 patients, while a few other patients were processed with MiXCR and VDJtools. CD4 versus CD8 sorting errors were corrected by removing sequences found in both subsets at a frequency ratio below 5:1. CDR3 nucleotide sequences shared between donor and recipient were removed because their origin could not be assigned. To be classed as alloreactive, a clone needed at least 2-fold expansion over unstimulated cells and a minimum CFSE-low frequency of 0.002% (template counts) or 0.001% (read counts). A clone was considered mappable if detected in the sequenced pre-transplant spleen, lymph node, or MLR CFSE-low populations of the donor or recipient. The cumulative frequency of alloreactive clones was calculated as a percentage of all sequences, weighted by copy number. TCRdb carries this immuneACCESS record with in-frame sequences only. Its versions omit some clonotypes, under half of them owing to an unresolved V gene in the studies checked, with the rest unexplained. V and J calls and clone size are as listed in that table; D and trimming were resolved from the DNA. Present in this sample are about 85,000 clones, more than 85% of which were seen just once. Clones ranked in the top ten supply 7.6% of the sample.

Based on the germline V gene, the CDR1 and CDR2 sequences are SGHTA and FQGNSA. The CDR3 covers 13 residues, taking in both the cysteine and the phenylalanine. Here the CDR3 DNA is all that survives: 39 bases in frame from base 1. Between the V and J ends, shortened by 1 base and 6 bases respectively, the junction contains 9 bases. Per the publication, the time point label means: cells obtained before transplantation from donor or recipient. CD3+CD4+ and CD3+CD8+ populations were FACS-sorted from unstimulated pre-transplant donor and recipient cells taken from spleen or lymph nodes. The sequencing used unstimulated CD8+ T cells sorted from spleen or lymph node cells, collected before transplant. The receptor comes from a human donor who was the organ donor for an intestinal transplant. Here the chain combines TRBV7-2 and TRBJ1-2; no D segment can be confidently identified. The CDR3 corresponds to CASSLGQVNGYTF. The bases read TGTGCCAGCAGCTTAGGGCAGGTGAATGGCTACACCTTC.